The present T cell receptor beta chain was sequenced within a study of beta chain features in type 1 diabetes. Sorting of CD4+ naive, central memory, regulatory and stem cell-like memory cells was performed via CD45RO/CCR7/CD25/CD127/CD95/CD27. V was cut by 0 bases and J by 2 bases, with 6 bases left in between. The V gene's germline CDR1 is SGHRS and CDR2 YFSETQ. The CDR3 covers 13 residues. Overall study findings and caveats: For Type 1 diabetes patients, all four CD4+ subsets carried TCRB CDR3s that were moderately but significantly shorter. For type 1 diabetes patients, VDJ junctions showed fewer insertions and more deletions. Possible PCR preference for shorter templates applied equally to patients and controls.

Expressed TCRB transcripts were sequenced, since all the RNA that had been isolated was reverse transcribed. Mean read depth for naive, central memory and regulatory T cell samples was about 3.6 million reads. Repertoires were generated with immunoSEQ multiplex PCR, while TCRdb's copy carries only in-frame clones and drops some. The table has a few hundred thousand clones, roughly 13% seen once. Comment on this clone: Its specificity is unknown.

The sample comprised naive CD4+ T cells from blood. The chain employs TRBV5-1 and TRBJ2-7; possibly TRBD1 for D (5 bases). The TCR originated in a young woman with type 1 diabetes. Here the CDR3 reads CASSLVTAYEQYF. CDR3 coding DNA: TGCGCCAGCAGCTTGGTGACAGCCTACGAGCAGTACTTC.